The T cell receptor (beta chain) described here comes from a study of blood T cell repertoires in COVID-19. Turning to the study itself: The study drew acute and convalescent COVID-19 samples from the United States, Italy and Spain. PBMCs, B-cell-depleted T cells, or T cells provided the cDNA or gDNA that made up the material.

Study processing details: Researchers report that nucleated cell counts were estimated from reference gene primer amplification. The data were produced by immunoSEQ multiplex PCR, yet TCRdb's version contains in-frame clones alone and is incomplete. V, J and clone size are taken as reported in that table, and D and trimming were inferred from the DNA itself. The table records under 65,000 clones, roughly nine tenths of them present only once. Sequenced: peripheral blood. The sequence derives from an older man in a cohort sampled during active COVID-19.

This CDR3 is CASSPSSGAGNSPLHF. In DNA, the CDR3 is TGTGCCAGCTCACCATCGTCTGGGGCCGGCAATTCACCCCTCCACTTT. The V gene is TRBV18, the J gene TRBJ1-6; possibly TRBD1 for D (5 bases). The CDR3 has 16 residues. Trimming removed 2 bases from V and 7 bases from J, with 15 bases in between. Germline CDR1 is KGHSH and CDR2 is LQKENI.